The clone carrying this T cell receptor beta chain showed up many times. What it binds is unknown. Among ophthalmopathy patients, the Clinical Activity Score reached at least 3, the NOSPECS grade reached at least 4, and duration remained under 3 months. Isolation of PBMCs was performed on about 10 ml fresh peripheral blood. The data originate from a study of T cells in Graves' hyperthyroidism and ophthalmopathy. Whole-study results and caveats: Blood also held most thyroid clonotypes expanded beyond 0.001. The model anticipated ophthalmopathy a median about six months pre-onset.

Trimming pared 2 bases from V and 7 bases from J, leaving 6 bases between. The CDR3 contains 12 residues. Germline CDR1 MDHEN, CDR2 SYDVKM. Authors of the study amplified TCR beta CDR3 regions from RNA transcripts. HTBI primers were employed in a first-round RT-PCR of the TCR CDR3. One entry per CDR3 protein, called by TCRdb with MiXCR from the multiplex PCR reads. The sample lists roughly 290,000 distinct CDR3 sequences, approximately 17% occurring once. The TCR was taken from a woman aged 60-75 years with Graves' ophthalmopathy. The J gene is TRBJ2-4, the V gene TRBV28; unclear D gene. What was sequenced was blood. As DNA, the CDR3 is TGTGCCAGCAGTTTAAATCATAACATTCAGTACTTC. Translated, it gives CASSLNHNIQYF.